This TCR beta chain derives from a study of blood T cell repertoires in COVID-19. Study-level information: From the United States, Italy and Spain came samples of acute and convalescent COVID-19. The analysed material was cDNA or gDNA that came from T cells, B-cell-depleted T cells, or PBMCs.

In the source study's methods: Amplification of reference gene primers was used by the study to estimate nucleated cell counts. TCRdb's table, derived via immunoSEQ multiplex PCR, lists solely in-frame clones and lacks some. V, J and clone size were drawn from that table, and D and trimming were deduced from the DNA. Among under 250,000 clones listed, roughly 84% were seen once. The V gene lost 1 base and the J gene lost 8 bases, with 14 bases spanning the gap. Looked up from germline, CDR1 is SEHNR and CDR2 is FQNEAQ (reference sequence). This CDR3 comprises 14 residues. The source material was peripheral blood. The sequence was collected from a woman aged 55-75 years with acute or convalescent COVID-19. The chain has TRBV7-9 and TRBJ1-2; D might be TRBD1 (5 bases). The CDR3 spells CASSLGVSGDGYTF. CDR3 DNA: TGTGCCAGCAGCTTAGGGGTGTCGGGGGACGGCTACACCTTC. Full variable domain (missing parts from reference TRBV7-9 and TRBJ1-2): DTGVSQNPRHKITKRGQNVTFRCDPISEHNRLYWYRQTLGQGPEFLTYFQNEAQLEKSRLLSDRFSAERPKGSFSTLEIQRTEQGDSAMYLCASSLGVSGDGYTFGSGTRLTVV.